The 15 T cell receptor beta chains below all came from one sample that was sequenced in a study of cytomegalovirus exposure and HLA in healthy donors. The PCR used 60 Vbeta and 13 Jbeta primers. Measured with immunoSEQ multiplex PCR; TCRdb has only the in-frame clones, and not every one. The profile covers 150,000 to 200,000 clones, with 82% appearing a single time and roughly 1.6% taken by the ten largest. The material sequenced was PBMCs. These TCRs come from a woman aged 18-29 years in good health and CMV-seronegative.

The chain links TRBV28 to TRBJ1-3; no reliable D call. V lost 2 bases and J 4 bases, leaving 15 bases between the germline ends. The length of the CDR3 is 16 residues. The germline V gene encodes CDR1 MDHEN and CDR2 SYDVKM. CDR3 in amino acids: CASSLRPRPLGNTIYF. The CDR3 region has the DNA TGTGCCAGCAGTTTAAGGCCTAGGCCCCTAGGAAACACCATATATTTT.

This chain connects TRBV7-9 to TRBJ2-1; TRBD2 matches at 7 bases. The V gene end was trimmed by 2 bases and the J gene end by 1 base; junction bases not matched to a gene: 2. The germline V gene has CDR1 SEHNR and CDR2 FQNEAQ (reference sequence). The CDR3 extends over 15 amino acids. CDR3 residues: CASSLSGISYNEQFF. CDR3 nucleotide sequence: TGTGCCAGCAGCTTAAGCGGGATTTCCTACAATGAGCAGTTCTTC.

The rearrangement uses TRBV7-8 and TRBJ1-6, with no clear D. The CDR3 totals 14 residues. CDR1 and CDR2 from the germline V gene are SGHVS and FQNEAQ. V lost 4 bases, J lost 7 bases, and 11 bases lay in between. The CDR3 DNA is TGTGCCAGCAGCTCCTCGGCCGGGAATTCACCCCTCCACTTT. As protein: CASSSSAGNSPLHF. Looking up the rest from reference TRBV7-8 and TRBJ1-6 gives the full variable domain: GAGVSQSPRYKVAKRGQDVALRCDPISGHVSLFWYQQALGQGPEFLTYFQNEAQLDKSGLPSDRFFAERPEGSVSTLKIQRTQQEDSAVYLCASSSSAGNSPLHFGNGTRLTVT.

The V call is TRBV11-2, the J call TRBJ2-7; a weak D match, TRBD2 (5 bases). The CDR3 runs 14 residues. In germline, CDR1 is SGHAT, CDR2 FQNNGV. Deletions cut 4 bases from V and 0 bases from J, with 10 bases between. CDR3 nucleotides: TGTGCCAGCAGCTCCCCTGGGAGCTCCTACGAGCAGTACTTC. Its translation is CASSSPGSSYEQYF.

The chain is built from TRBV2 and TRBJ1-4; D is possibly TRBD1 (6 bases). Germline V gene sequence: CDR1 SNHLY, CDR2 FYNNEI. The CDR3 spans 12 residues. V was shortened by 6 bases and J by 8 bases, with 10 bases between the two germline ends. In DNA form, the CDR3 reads TGTGCCAGCAGAGGGGGAATGGAAAAACTGTTTTTT. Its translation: CASRGGMEKLFF. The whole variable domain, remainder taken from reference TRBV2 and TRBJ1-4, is EPEVTQTPSHQVTQMGQEVILRCVPISNHLYFYWYRQILGQKVEFLVSFYNNEISEKSEIFDDQFSVERPDGSNFTLKIRSTKLEDSAMYFCASRGGMEKLFFGSGTQLSVL.

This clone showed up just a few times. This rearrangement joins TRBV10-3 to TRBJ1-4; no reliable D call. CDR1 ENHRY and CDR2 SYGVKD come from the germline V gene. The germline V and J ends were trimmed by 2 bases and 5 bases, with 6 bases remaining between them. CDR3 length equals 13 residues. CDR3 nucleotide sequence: TGTGCCATCAGTGAGGCCGGGAATGAAAAACTGTTTTTT. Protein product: CAISEAGNEKLFF.

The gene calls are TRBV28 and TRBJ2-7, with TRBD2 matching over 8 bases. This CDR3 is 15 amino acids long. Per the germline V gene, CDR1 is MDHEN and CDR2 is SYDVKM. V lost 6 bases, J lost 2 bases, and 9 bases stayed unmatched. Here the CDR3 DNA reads TGTGCCAGCAGCCCACCTCCGCGGGAGGCCTACGAGCAGTACTTC. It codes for CASSPPPREAYEQYF.

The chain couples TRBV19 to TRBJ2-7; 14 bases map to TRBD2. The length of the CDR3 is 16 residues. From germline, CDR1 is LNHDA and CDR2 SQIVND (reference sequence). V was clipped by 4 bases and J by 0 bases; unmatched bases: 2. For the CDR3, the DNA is TGTGCCAGTAGTAGGGGACTAGCGGGAGTCTCCTACGAGCAGTACTTC. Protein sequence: CASSRGLAGVSYEQYF.

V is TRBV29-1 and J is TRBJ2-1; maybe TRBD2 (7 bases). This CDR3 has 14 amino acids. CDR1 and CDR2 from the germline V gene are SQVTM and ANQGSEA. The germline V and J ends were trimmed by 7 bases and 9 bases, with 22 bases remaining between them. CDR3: CSGRGGTGVGEQFF. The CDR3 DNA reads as TGCAGCGGAAGGGGGGGGACTGGGGTGGGTGAGCAGTTCTTC.

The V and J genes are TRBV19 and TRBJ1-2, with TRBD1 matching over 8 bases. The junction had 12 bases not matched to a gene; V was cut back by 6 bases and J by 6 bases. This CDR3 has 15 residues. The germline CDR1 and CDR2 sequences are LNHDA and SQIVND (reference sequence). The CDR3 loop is CASSWTGSVGNGYTF. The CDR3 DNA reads TGTGCCAGTAGCTGGACAGGGTCTGTTGGGAATGGCTACACCTTC.

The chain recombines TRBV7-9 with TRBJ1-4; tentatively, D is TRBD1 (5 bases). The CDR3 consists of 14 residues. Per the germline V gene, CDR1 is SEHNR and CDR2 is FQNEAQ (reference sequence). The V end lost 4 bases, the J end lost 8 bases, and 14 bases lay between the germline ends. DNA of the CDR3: TGTGCCAGCAGCTCGGGGGTGGCGGAGGAAAAACTGTTTTTT. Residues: CASSSGVAEEKLFF.

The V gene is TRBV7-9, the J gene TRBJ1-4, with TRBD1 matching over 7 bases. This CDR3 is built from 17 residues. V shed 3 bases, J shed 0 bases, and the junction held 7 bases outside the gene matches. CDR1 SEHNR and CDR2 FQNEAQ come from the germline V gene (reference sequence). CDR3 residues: CASSFPTGAATNEKLFF. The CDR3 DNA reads TGTGCCAGCAGCTTTCCTACAGGGGCAGCAACTAATGAAAAACTGTTTTTT.

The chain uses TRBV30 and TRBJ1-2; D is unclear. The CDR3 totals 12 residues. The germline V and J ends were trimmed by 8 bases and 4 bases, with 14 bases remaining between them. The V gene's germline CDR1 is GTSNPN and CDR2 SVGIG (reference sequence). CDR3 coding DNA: TGTGCCCTGGAGGTCAGCGGCTATGGCTACACCTTC. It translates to CALEVSGYGYTF. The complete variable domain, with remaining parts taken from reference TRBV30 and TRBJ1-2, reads SQTIHQWPATLVQPVGSPLSLECTVEGTSNPNLYWYRQAAGRGLQLLFYSVGIGQISSEVPQNLSASRPQDRQFILSSKKLLLSDSGFYLCALEVSGYGYTFGSGTRLTVV.

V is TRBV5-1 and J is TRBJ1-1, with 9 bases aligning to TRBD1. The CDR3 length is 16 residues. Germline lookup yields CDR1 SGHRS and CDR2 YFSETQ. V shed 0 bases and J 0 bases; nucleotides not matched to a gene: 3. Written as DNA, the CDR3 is TGCGCCAGCAGCTTGGCACAGGGGGCCGTGAACACTGAAGCTTTCTTT. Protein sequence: CASSLAQGAVNTEAFF.

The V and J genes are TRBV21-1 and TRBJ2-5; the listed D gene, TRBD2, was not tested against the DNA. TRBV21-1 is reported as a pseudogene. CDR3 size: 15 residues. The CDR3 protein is CASSKGRGSQETQYF. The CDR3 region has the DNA TGTGCCAGCAGCAAAGGACGGGGGAGCCAAGAGACCCAGTACTTC.